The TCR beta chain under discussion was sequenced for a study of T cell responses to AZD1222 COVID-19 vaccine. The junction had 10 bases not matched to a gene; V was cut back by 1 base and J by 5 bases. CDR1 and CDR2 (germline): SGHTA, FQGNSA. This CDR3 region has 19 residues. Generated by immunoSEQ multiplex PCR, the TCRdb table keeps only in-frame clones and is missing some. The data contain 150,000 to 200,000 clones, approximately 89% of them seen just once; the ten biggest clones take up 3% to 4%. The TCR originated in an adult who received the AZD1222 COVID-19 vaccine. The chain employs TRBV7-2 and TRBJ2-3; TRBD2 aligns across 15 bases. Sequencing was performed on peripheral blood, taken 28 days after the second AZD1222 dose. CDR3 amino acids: CASSLDPGLAGGPGDTQYF. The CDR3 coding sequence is TGTGCCAGCAGCTTAGATCCCGGACTAGCGGGAGGGCCGGGAGATACGCAGTATTTT.